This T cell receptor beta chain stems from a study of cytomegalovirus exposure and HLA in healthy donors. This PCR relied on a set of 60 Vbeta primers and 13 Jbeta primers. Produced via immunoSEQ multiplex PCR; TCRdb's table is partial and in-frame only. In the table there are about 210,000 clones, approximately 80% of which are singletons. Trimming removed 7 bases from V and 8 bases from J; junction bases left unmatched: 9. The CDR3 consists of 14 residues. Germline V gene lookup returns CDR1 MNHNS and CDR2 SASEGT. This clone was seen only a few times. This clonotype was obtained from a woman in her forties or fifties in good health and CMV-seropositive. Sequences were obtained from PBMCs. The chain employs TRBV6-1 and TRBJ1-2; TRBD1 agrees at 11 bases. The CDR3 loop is CASINQDRGRGYTF. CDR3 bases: TGTGCCAGCATTAACCAGGACAGGGGGCGAGGCTACACCTTC.